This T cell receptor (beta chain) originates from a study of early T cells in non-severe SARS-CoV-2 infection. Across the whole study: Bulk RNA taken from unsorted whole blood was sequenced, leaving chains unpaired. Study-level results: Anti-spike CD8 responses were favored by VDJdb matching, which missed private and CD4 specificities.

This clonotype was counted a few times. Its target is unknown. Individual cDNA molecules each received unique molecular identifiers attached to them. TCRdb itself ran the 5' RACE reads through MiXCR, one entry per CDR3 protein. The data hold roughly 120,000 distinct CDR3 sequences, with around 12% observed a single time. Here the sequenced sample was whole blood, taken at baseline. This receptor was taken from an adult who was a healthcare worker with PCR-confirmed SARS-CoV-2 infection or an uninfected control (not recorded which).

The CDR3 sequence: CASSYSGTGGTKRGPQHF. In DNA form, the CDR3 reads TGTGCCAGCAGTTACTCCGGGACAGGGGGCACCAAAAGGGGGCCCCAGCATTTT. The genes are TRBV6-5 and TRBJ1-5; 12 positions match TRBD1. The CDR3 consists of 18 residues. The V segment lost 0 bases and the J segment 9 bases; nucleotides outside the gene matches: 12. Germline lookup yields CDR1 MNHEY and CDR2 SVGAGI.